This T cell receptor beta chain was sequenced in a study of shared clonotypes between healthy human individuals. Overall study findings and caveats: At large depth, rarefaction still showed sorted-subset sequencing to be incomplete.

The method was immunoSEQ multiplex PCR; TCRdb's version includes in-frame clones alone and lacks a portion of them. The sample shows some 2.1 million clones, roughly 95% of them seen only once. The CDR3 has 14 residues. CDR1 is MNHEY, CDR2 SMNVEV, per germline (reference sequence). J was trimmed by 6 bases and V by 5 bases; bases with no gene match: 4. Naive CD8 isolation took CD45RO-negative cells positively selected for CCR7 and excluded terminally differentiated effector memory CD45RA+ cells. As to this clone: What it binds is unknown.

The material sequenced was naive CD8+ T cells from PBMCs. The rearrangement joins TRBV27 to TRBJ1-4; 9 nucleotides agree with TRBD1. The clonotype comes from a man younger than 35 in good health. Some clones in this sample may be carry-over from other donors' samples. This chain's CDR3 is CASSNYRGHEKLFF. The CDR3 DNA follows: TGTGCCAGCAGTAATTACAGGGGGCATGAAAAACTGTTTTTT.